A selection of T cell receptor beta chains follows, all from one sample in a study of identical twins. TCRdb re-called the 5' RACE reads through MiXCR, storing one row per CDR3 protein. The repertoire holds about 240,000 distinct CDR3 sequences, with more than 9.5% as singletons. This sample also appeared in a second study, on yellow fever vaccine responses in identical twins.

The sequenced sample consisted of memory (CD45RO+) T cells sorted from blood. Source of these receptors: a young woman in good health. CDR3s include the opening cysteine and the closing phenylalanine or tryptophan. A D gene is named only where the DNA matches it firmly. The listing skips clone size in some rows; elsewhere it reads once, few, many or a size class.

TRBV20-1	.	.	TRBJ2-7	TGCAGTGCTAGGGCCTTTAGAGCGAGCACCTACGAGCAGTACTTC	CSARAFRASTYEQYF
TRBV12-3/TRBV12-4	TRBD2	.	TRBJ2-3	TGTGCCAGCAGGCGTAGCGGGGGCACAGATACGCAGTATTTT	CASRRSGGTDTQYF
TRBV20-1	.	many	TRBJ2-1	TGCAGTGCTAGCAAGTGGGATGAGCAGTTCTTC	CSASKWDEQFF
TRBV5-1	.	few	TRBJ2-1	TGCGCCAGCAGCTTGTGGGTAAATGAGCAGTTCTTC	CASSLWVNEQFF
TRBV10-2	.	many	TRBJ2-7	TGCGCCAGCAGCCCTGGGATTTACGAGCAGTACTTC	CASSPGIYEQYF
TRBV24-1	TRBD2	few	TRBJ2-5	TGTGCCACCAGTGATCCCACGGCGGGGGGGGGCGAGACCCAGTACTTC	CATSDPTAGGGETQYF
TRBV30	.	.	TRBJ1-5	TGTGCCTGGACCAAAGGGAATCAGCCCCAGCATTTT	CAWTKGNQPQHF
TRBV7-9	TRBD2	few	TRBJ2-1	TGTGCCAGCAGACCCCCCTCAGCGGGAGGGCCAAAAGAGCAGTTCTTC	CASRPPSAGGPKEQFF
TRBV20-1	.	.	TRBJ1-6	TGCAGTGCTAGAGTTGGGGGAAGGAATTCACCCCTCCACTTT	CSARVGGRNSPLHF
TRBV7-6	.	few	TRBJ2-2	TGTGCCAGCAGCTTAGCCAGAGCGAACACCGGGGAGCTGTTTTTT	CASSLARANTGELFF
TRBV29-1	TRBD1	few	TRBJ2-5	TGCAGCGTTGATGAGGGGACAGTTATAGGGACCCAGTACTTC	CSVDEGTVIGTQYF
TRBV5-5	.	.	TRBJ2-7	TGTGCCAGCAGCTTGCTCGGGAGCGTATCCAACGAGCAGTACTTC	CASSLLGSVSNEQYF
TRBV10-3	.	.	TRBJ2-3	TGTGCCCTCAGTGCCCCGGGCGGGGGCTATCCCCTCACAGATACGCAGTATTTT	CALSAPGGGYPLTDTQYF
TRBV6-2/TRBV6-3	TRBD1	few	TRBJ2-6	TGTGCCAGCATCACAGGGGGCGCTGGGGCCAACGTCCTGACTTTC	CASITGGAGANVLTF
TRBV18	TRBD1	.	TRBJ2-7	TGTGCCAGCTCCCAACCCACAGGGGACGTCTCCTACGAGCAGTACTTC	CASSQPTGDVSYEQYF
TRBV12-3/TRBV12-4	TRBD2	.	TRBJ2-3	TGTGCCAGCAGTTCAAATGGACTAGCGGGGGACACAGATACGCAGTATTTT	CASSSNGLAGDTDTQYF
TRBV29-1	.	few	TRBJ1-1	TGCAGCGTTGACGGGGATTCGAACACTGAAGCTTTCTTT	CSVDGDSNTEAFF
TRBV24-1	TRBD1	.	TRBJ2-7	TGTGCCACCAGTGATTCCGGACAGGCTCGAGGAGAGCAGTACTTC	CATSDSGQARGEQYF
TRBV7-8	.	many	TRBJ1-5	TGTGCCAGCAGCTCGGGACACCCAAATAGCAATCAGCCCCAGCATTTT	CASSSGHPNSNQPQHF
TRBV10-3	TRBD1	.	TRBJ2-7	TGTGCCATCAGCCGGACAGGGGATAGCTACGAGCAGTACTTC	CAISRTGDSYEQYF
TRBV20-1	.	few	TRBJ1-5	TGCAGTGCCGAGACGGGCAATCAGCCCCAGCATTTT	CSAETGNQPQHF
TRBV28	TRBD2	many	TRBJ2-7	TGTGCCAGCAGTTCGCCGGGACTAGCAGTTTACGAGCAGTACTTC	CASSSPGLAVYEQYF
TRBV29-1	.	many	TRBJ2-7	TGCAGCGTTGGATCAGGGAACGAGCAGTACTTC	CSVGSGNEQYF
TRBV7-2	TRBD1	.	TRBJ2-5	TGTGCCAGCAGCTCAGGGGGCGACCCGCAAGAGACCCAGTACTTC	CASSSGGDPQETQYF
TRBV2	TRBD1	.	TRBJ2-3	TGTGCCAGCAGTCCTGACAGGGCAACAGATACGCAGTATTTT	CASSPDRATDTQYF
TRBV10-1	TRBD2	.	TRBJ2-1	TGCGCCAGCAGCGCCACTAGCGATCCTTACAATGAGCAGTTCTTC	CASSATSDPYNEQFF
TRBV7-2	.	few	TRBJ2-3	TGTGCCAGCAGCTTAGCTAGATTGGCAGTAGATACGCAGTATTTT	CASSLARLAVDTQYF
TRBV20-1	.	.	TRBJ2-2	TGCAGTGCTAGAGATAACCGGAACCTGAACACCGGGGAGCTGTTTTTT	CSARDNRNLNTGELFF
TRBV10-3	.	few	TRBJ2-1	TGTGCCATCAGTGACAGGGGAAAAGGATACAATGAGCAGTTCTTC	CAISDRGKGYNEQFF
TRBV27	TRBD2	once	TRBJ2-7	TGTGCCAGCAGCCGAACCGGGACTAGCGGTTCCTACGAGCAGTACTTC	CASSRTGTSGSYEQYF
TRBV10-3	.	.	TRBJ2-5	TGTGCCACCAGGGCAGGGGAAGAGACCCAGTACTTC	CATRAGEETQYF
TRBV3-1	TRBD1	few	TRBJ1-6	TGTGCCAGCAGCCACCCGGGACAGGGAGATAATTCACCCCTCCACTTT	CASSHPGQGDNSPLHF
TRBV5-1	.	many	TRBJ2-2	TGCGCCAGCAGCTTATCCAAGTCCGAGGAGCTGTTTTTT	CASSLSKSEELFF
TRBV28	.	.	TRBJ1-6	TGTGCCAGCAGGGGTGGTAATTCACCCCTCCACTTT	CASRGGNSPLHF
TRBV20-1	TRBD1	many	TRBJ2-5	TGCAGTGCTAGAACCGGGACAGGGTTGGGGGAGACCCAGTACTTC	CSARTGTGLGETQYF
TRBV7-2	TRBD2	.	TRBJ2-7	TGTGCCAGCAGCTCCGGGACTAGCGACAAGCAGTACTTC	CASSSGTSDKQYF